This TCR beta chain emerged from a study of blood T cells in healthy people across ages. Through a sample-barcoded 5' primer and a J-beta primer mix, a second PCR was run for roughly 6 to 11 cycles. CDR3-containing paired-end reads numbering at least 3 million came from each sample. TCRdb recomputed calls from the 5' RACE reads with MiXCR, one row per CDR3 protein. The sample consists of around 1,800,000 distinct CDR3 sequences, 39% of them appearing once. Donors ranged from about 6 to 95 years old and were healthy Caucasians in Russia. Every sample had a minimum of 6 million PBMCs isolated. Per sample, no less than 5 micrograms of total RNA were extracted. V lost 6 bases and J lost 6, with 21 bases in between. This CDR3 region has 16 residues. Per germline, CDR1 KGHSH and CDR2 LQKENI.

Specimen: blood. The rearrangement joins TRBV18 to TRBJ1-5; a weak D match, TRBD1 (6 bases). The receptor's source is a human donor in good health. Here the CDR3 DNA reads TGTGCCAGCTCTCCTGAAACAGGGATATCTCGTCAGCCCCAGCATTTT. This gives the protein CASSPETGISRQPQHF. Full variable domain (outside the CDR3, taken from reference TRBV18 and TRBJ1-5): NAGVMQNPRHLVRRRGQEARLRCSPMKGHSHVYWYRQLPEEGLKFMVYLQKENIIDESGMPKERFSAEFPKEGPSILRIQQVVRGDSAAYFCASSPETGISRQPQHFGDGTRLSIL.